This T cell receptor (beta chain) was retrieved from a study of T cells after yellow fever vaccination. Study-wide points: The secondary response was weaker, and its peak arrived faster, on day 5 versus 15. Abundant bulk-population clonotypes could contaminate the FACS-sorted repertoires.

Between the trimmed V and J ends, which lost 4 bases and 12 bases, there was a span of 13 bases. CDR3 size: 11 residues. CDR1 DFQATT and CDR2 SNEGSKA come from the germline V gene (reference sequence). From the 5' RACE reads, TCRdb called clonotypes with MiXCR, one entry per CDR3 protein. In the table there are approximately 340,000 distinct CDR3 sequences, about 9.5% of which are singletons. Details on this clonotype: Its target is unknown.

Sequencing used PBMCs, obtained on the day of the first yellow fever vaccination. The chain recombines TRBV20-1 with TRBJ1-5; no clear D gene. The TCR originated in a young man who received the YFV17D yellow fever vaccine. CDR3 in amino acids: CSAKRGSSQHF. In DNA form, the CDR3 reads TGCAGTGCTAAACGTGGGAGCAGCCAGCATTTT.